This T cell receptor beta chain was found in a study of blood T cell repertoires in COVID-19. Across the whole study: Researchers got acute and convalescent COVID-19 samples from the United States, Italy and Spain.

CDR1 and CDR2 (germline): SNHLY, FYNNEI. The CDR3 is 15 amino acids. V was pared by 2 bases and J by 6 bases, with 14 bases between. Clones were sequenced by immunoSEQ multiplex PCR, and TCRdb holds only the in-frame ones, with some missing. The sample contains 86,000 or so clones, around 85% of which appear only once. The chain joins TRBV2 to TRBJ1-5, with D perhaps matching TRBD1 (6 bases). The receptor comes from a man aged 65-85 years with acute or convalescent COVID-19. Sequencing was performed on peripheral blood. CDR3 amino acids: CASSEMAGEGQPQHF. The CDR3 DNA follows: TGTGCCAGCAGTGAAATGGCAGGGGAAGGTCAGCCCCAGCATTTT.